The present T cell receptor (beta chain) was sequenced within a study of blood T cell repertoires in COVID-19. About the study: The cDNA or gDNA used as material had been derived from T cells, B-cell-depleted T cells, or PBMCs.

CDR3 size: 13 residues. CDR1 is LNHDA and CDR2 is SQIVND in the germline V gene (reference sequence). V dropped 8 bases and J dropped 5; count of bases not matched to a gene: 5. Per the original data handling: Amplification of reference gene primers was used by the study to estimate nucleated cell counts. Sequencing used immunoSEQ multiplex PCR; TCRdb keeps in-frame clones, though not all of them. From that table come the V and J calls and clone size; the DNA was used to work out D and trimming. The sample shows tens of thousands of clones, roughly nine tenths of them seen only once. This clone was seen just once.

The sequence was collected from a male donor with acute or convalescent COVID-19. Material: peripheral blood. This chain links TRBV19 with TRBJ1-4; 7 nucleotides match TRBD1. Here the CDR3 reads CASGDRRNEKLFF. The DNA for the CDR3 is TGTGCCAGTGGGGACAGACGAAATGAAAAACTGTTTTTT.